This T cell receptor beta chain was recorded in a study of cytomegalovirus exposure and HLA in healthy donors. About the study: Earlier results showed roughly 120 million unique TCR beta sequences derived from approximately 170 million T cells.

The CDR3 is made up of 15 amino acids. Trimming stripped 5 bases from V and 3 bases from J, with 13 bases between. Germline CDR1 LNHDA, CDR2 SQIVND (reference sequence). The PCR made use of 60 Vbeta and 13 Jbeta primers. Study processing details: About 12 million shared chains were among the 60 million to 80 million unique TCR beta chains that a later analysis counted. Repertoires were generated with immunoSEQ multiplex PCR, while TCRdb's copy carries only in-frame clones and drops some. Clone size and V and J calls were adopted from that table, with D and trimming inferred from the DNA. The data show 150,000 to 200,000 clones, 70% seen once. This clone was recorded once. What it binds is unknown. Study-wide results and caveats: Certain indistinguishable V segments, among them TRBV6-2 and TRBV6-3, were excluded. A previous analysis found most TCR beta V segments productive roughly 87% or roughly 30% of the time.

This receptor was identified in a man younger than 35 in good health and CMV-seropositive. The sequenced sample consisted of PBMCs. The chain employs TRBV19 and TRBJ1-4; tentative D call: TRBD1 (6 bases). CDR3 amino acids: CASSDSTGANEKLFF. The CDR3 nucleotides read TGTGCCAGTAGTGACTCGACAGGAGCTAATGAAAAACTGTTTTTT.